This T cell receptor (beta chain) was found in a study of cytomegalovirus exposure and HLA in healthy donors. General study findings and limits: Presence/absence analyses rested on an assumption that sequencing depth was roughly uniform across donors.

The CDR3 spans 15 residues. CDR1 is MNHNS, CDR2 SASEGT, per germline. Between the trimmed V and J ends, which lost 1 base and 6 bases, there was a span of 13 bases. PCR primers comprised 60 Vbeta and 13 Jbeta primers. Sequenced by immunoSEQ multiplex PCR; TCRdb stores in-frame clones only, minus some. Of approximately 110,000 clones in the sample, roughly 83% were seen once. About this clone: The target antigen is unknown.

This receptor was taken from a woman in her late teens or twenties in good health and CMV-seropositive. Sequencing was carried out using PBMCs. The chain recombines TRBV6-1 with TRBJ2-1; TRBD1 might be the D (6 bases). CDR3 in DNA: TGTGCCAGCAGTGAAGACAGGGTTGAAGGCAATGAGCAGTTCTTC. Translation: CASSEDRVEGNEQFF.